The next 4 T cell receptor beta chains were all read from a single sample in a study of cytomegalovirus exposure and HLA in healthy donors. 13 Jbeta primers and 60 Vbeta primers were used for the PCR. Measured with immunoSEQ multiplex PCR; TCRdb has only the in-frame clones, and not every one. The table has about 160,000 clones, approximately 80% seen once. Sequencing input: PBMCs. The receptors here all came from a woman in her forties or fifties in good health and CMV-seropositive.

The rearrangement joins TRBV19 to TRBJ1-4; TRBD1 agrees at 10 bases. V dropped 4 bases and J dropped 7; count of bases not matched to a gene: 6. The germline V gene has CDR1 LNHDA and CDR2 SQIVND (reference sequence). The CDR3 consists of 15 residues. The CDR3, as DNA: TGTGCCAGTAGTAGAAGGACAGGGGGTGGTGAAAAACTGTTTTTT. It specifies CASSRRTGGGEKLFF.

CDR3 in DNA: TGTGCCAGCAGCTTAGTCCGCGGCGCCCGAGCGGACTATGGCTACACCTTC. Encoded protein: CASSLVRGARADYGYTF. The gene calls are TRBV11-2 and TRBJ1-2; D is unresolved. The CDR3 is 17 amino acids. Germline-derived CDR1 and CDR2 are SGHAT and FQNNGV. Trimming shortened V by 1 base and J by 3 bases, and 18 bases separated the two germline ends.

The chain employs TRBV5-5 and TRBJ2-1; D uncertain. The germline gives CDR1 SGHKS, CDR2 YYEKEE (reference sequence). Between the trimmed V and J ends, which lost 4 bases and 8 bases, there was a span of 16 bases. This CDR3 has 14 residues. Here the CDR3 DNA reads TGTGCCAGCAGCGTGGGTCGGGTCACCGATGAGCAGTTCTTC. Translated: CASSVGRVTDEQFF.

A word on this clone: Its ends do not fully match the called genes, so a read error is possible. The chain is built from TRBV30 and TRBJ2-4, with D tentatively TRBD2 (5 bases). CDR1 and CDR2 (germline): GTSNPN, SVGIG (reference sequence). The CDR3 spans 13 residues. The CDR3 DNA follows: TGTGCCTGGAGTGTAGAAGGGAGAAACAGTCAGTACTTC. This encodes CAWSVEGRNSQYF. The full variable domain, completed using reference TRBV30 and TRBJ2-4, is SQTIHQWPATLVQPVGSPLSLECTVEGTSNPNLYWYRQAAGRGLQLLFYSVGIGQISSEVPQNLSASRPQDRQFILSSKKLLLSDSGFYLCAWSVEGRNSQYFGAGTRLSVL.